This entry is about one T cell receptor beta chain. The target antigen is unknown. The junction departs from the called germline gene at one end, perhaps through a read error. This record belongs to a study of Graves' ophthalmopathy and Graves' hyperthyroidism. Study context: Peripheral blood was gathered at first diagnosis, ahead of any treatment whatsoever.

Study conclusions and caveats: Blood shared most expanded thyroid clonotypes above 0.001 frequency.

Germline CDR1 SGHTA, CDR2 FQGTGA. The CDR3 covers 12 residues. RNA transcripts were the template, and TCR beta CDR3 regions were amplified from them. The library came from an HTBI-primed first-round RT-PCR and a second-round multiplex PCR. In TCRdb, the multiplex PCR reads were re-called with MiXCR into one record per CDR3 protein. This table holds almost 750,000 distinct CDR3 sequences, roughly 40% found once. The receptor comes from an adult man with Graves' ophthalmopathy. The V call is TRBV7-3, the J call TRBJ2-7, with D possibly matching TRBD2 (5 bases). What was sequenced was peripheral blood. The CDR3 coding sequence is TGTGACAGCGGCTTAGACTGGCAGGAGCAGTACTTC. This codes for CDSGLDWQEQYF.